Each of the 9 T cell receptor beta chains below was sequenced from the same sample in a study of Graves' ophthalmopathy and Graves' hyperthyroidism. Amplification targeted the TCR beta CDR3 regions, with RNA transcripts as the source material. First-round RT-PCR used HTBI primers; second-round multiplex PCR followed. TCRdb re-analysed the multiplex PCR reads in MiXCR, keeping a single row per CDR3 protein. Here the sample spans 580,000 or so distinct CDR3 sequences, about two fifths being singletons. Material: peripheral blood or thyroid tissue (not recorded which). The receptor source for this set is an adult man with Graves' hyperthyroidism.

The rearrangement uses TRBV7-8 and TRBJ2-7; 10 nucleotides agree with TRBD2. CDR1 is SGHVS, CDR2 FQNEAQ, per germline. The trim removed 5 bases at V and 2 bases at J, leaving 3 bases unmatched. The CDR3 consists of 14 residues. CDR3 amino acids: CASSRGTSAYEQYF. The CDR3 DNA reads TGTGCCAGCAGCCGCGGGACTAGCGCCTACGAGCAGTACTTC.

This clonotype was found many times. The chain recombines TRBV20-1 with TRBJ2-5, with 9 positions matching TRBD1. The germline CDR1 and CDR2 sequences are DFQATT and SNEGSKA (reference sequence). The CDR3 sequence is 15 residues long. V lost 4 bases and J lost 1; bases outside the gene matches: 7. CDR3 sequence (DNA): TGCAGTGCTACACAACAGGGGGCGCCCCAAGAGACCCAGTACTTC. Translation gives CSATQQGAPQETQYF.

V gene TRBV6-1 combines with J gene TRBJ1-4; 8 bases line up with TRBD1. Germline loops: CDR1 MNHNS, CDR2 SASEGT. This CDR3 region has 15 residues. The V gene end was trimmed by 5 bases and the J gene end by 7 bases; junction bases not matched to a gene: 9. Here the CDR3 DNA reads TGTGCCAGCAGTTTTCAGGGGGCGAAGGGTGAAAAACTGTTTTTT. Its translation is CASSFQGAKGEKLFF.

This clonotype was seen a few times. The chain couples TRBV6-6 to TRBJ1-2; D perhaps matches TRBD1 (6 bases). Trimming removed 6 bases from V and 0 bases from J, with 17 bases in between. This CDR3 region has 16 residues. Per the germline V gene, CDR1 is MNHNY and CDR2 is SVGAGI (reference sequence). The CDR3 spells CASRMFGGRANYGYTF. The CDR3 DNA reads TGTGCCAGCAGAATGTTTGGGGGCCGAGCTAACTATGGCTACACCTTC.

There are a few counts of this clonotype. The chain combines TRBV27 with TRBJ1-2, with D perhaps TRBD1 (6 bases). CDR1 is MNHEY and CDR2 is SMNVEV in the germline V gene (reference sequence). V was cut by 4 bases and J by 8 bases, with 11 bases left in between. CDR3 length: 12 residues. The CDR3 sequence: CASSSGVGGYTF. The DNA of the CDR3 is TGTGCCAGCAGTTCAGGGGTCGGCGGCTACACCTTC.

Details on this clonotype: Germline and junction disagree at one end, which may indicate a read error. The CDR3 DNA reads as TGTGCCAGCAGTTTCGGGTTAGGAGAGCAGCACTTC. This translates into CASSFGLGEQHF. This chain links TRBV28 with TRBJ2-7; D is unclear. This CDR3 comprises 12 residues. CDR1 MDHEN and CDR2 SYDVKM come from the germline V gene.

J is TRBJ1-4 and V is TRBV5-1; D might be TRBD1 (6 bases). Germline-derived CDR1 and CDR2 are SGHRS and YFSETQ. The CDR3 has 13 residues. V lost 4 bases, J lost 8 bases, and 12 bases lay in between. For the CDR3, the DNA is TGCGCCAGCAGCGAGGGGACAAACGAAAAACTGTTTTTT. This gives the protein CASSEGTNEKLFF. Based on the CDR3 plus reference TRBV5-1 and TRBJ1-4, the full variable domain is KAGVTQTPRYLIKTRGQQVTLSCSPISGHRSVSWYQQTPGQGLQFLFEYFSETQRNKGNFPGRFSGRQFSNSRSEMNVSTLELGDSALYLCASSEGTNEKLFFGSGTQLSVL.

This clonotype was counted many times. This chain joins TRBV2 and TRBJ1-2; D remains ambiguous. The V and J ends lost 2 bases and 0 bases respectively, with 7 bases between them. The germline gives CDR1 SNHLY, CDR2 FYNNEI. The CDR3 loop spans 14 amino acids. CDR3 protein: CASSELSSNYGYTF. CDR3 nucleotide sequence: TGTGCCAGCAGTGAACTGAGTTCTAACTATGGCTACACCTTC.

This clonotype was observed at least ten times. The rearrangement joins TRBV9 to TRBJ2-6; no definite D call. Germline CDR1 reads SGDLS; CDR2 reads YYNGEE. CDR3 size: 13 residues. V lost 4 bases, J lost 5 bases, and 7 bases lay in between. CDR3 nucleotide sequence: TGTGCCAGCAGCCCGCCGTGGGCCAACGTCCTGACTTTC. It codes for CASSPPWANVLTF. Looking up the rest from reference TRBV9 and TRBJ2-6 gives the full variable domain: DSGVTQTPKHLITATGQRVTLRCSPRSGDLSVYWYQQSLDQGLQFLIQYYNGEERAKGNILERFSAQQFPDLHSELNLSSLELGDSALYFCASSPPWANVLTFGAGSRLTVL.